Below, 7 T cell receptor beta chains from the same sample are listed, as sequenced in a study of T cell responses to AZD1222 COVID-19 vaccine. Sequencing was performed with immunoSEQ multiplex PCR; in TCRdb, only in-frame clones are kept and a portion is missing. In the table there are about 120,000 clones, approximately 88% of which are singletons. The input for sequencing was peripheral blood, taken on day 0 of AZD1222 vaccination. These TCRs come from an adult in good health.

The chain joins TRBV6-5 to TRBJ1-2; D gene uncertain. CDR1 and CDR2 from the germline V gene are MNHEY and SVGAGI. This CDR3 region has 13 residues. Trimming removed 6 bases from V and 6 bases from J, with 14 bases in between. The CDR3, as DNA: TGTGCCAGCAGGTTAGGAGGGTCCCATGGCTACACCTTC. Translation gives CASRLGGSHGYTF.

The V and J genes are TRBV21-1 and TRBJ1-5; the table calls TRBD1, which could not be checked here. TRBV21-1 is marked as a pseudogene. This CDR3 has 20 residues. The CDR3 region is CASSKTALTGGRLLNQPQHF. CDR3 DNA sequence: TGTGCCAGCAGCAAAACCGCCTTGACAGGGGGCCGTTTACTTAATCAGCCCCAGCATTTT.

The chain joins TRBV9 to TRBJ2-5, with 8 bases aligning to TRBD2. This CDR3 region has 14 residues. Trimming took 4 bases from V and 3 from J; bases not matched to a gene: 5. Germline CDR1 reads SGDLS; CDR2 reads YYNGEE. As DNA, the CDR3 is TGTGCCAGCAGCTCGGGACTAGGGGAAGAGACCCAGTACTTC. This gives the protein CASSSGLGEETQYF.

V usage is TRBV6-5 and J usage is TRBJ2-5, with a weak D call TRBD1 (6 bases). The V end was cut by 6 bases, the J end by 0 bases, with 11 bases between. In germline, CDR1 is MNHEY, CDR2 SVGAGI. CDR3 length: 14 residues. This CDR3 reads CASRSRGNQETQYF. The CDR3 DNA reads as TGTGCCAGCAGGAGTAGGGGGAACCAAGAGACCCAGTACTTC.

This chain uses TRBV6-1 with TRBJ1-1; D gene ambiguous. The germline V and J ends were trimmed by 1 base and 4 bases, with 10 bases remaining between them. This CDR3 is 14 amino acids long. CDR1 is MNHNS, CDR2 SASEGT, per germline. Here the CDR3 reads CASSEVVVGTEAFF. The CDR3 DNA sequence: TGTGCCAGCAGTGAAGTAGTTGTCGGCACTGAAGCTTTCTTT.

This chain connects TRBV11-1 to TRBJ1-1; no reliable D call. V was clipped by 2 bases and J by 6 bases, with 7 bases between them. The CDR3 has 12 residues. CDR1 and CDR2 (germline): SGHAT, FQDESV (reference sequence). CDR3 DNA: TGTGCCAGCAGCTTATACCCACCTGAAGCTTTCTTT. This encodes CASSLYPPEAFF.

The chain is built from TRBV5-6 and TRBJ1-1; a weak D match, TRBD1 (5 bases). The CDR3 spans 17 residues. The V gene lost 5 bases and the J gene lost 1 base, with 21 bases spanning the gap. Germline values: CDR1 SGHDT, CDR2 YYEEEE. The CDR3 protein is CASSSSSLRTKNTEAFF. As DNA, the CDR3 is TGTGCCAGCAGTTCGTCCTCCCTACGGACAAAGAACACTGAAGCTTTCTTT.